This T cell receptor beta chain was documented in a study of T cells in Graves' hyperthyroidism and ophthalmopathy. Patients aged 18 to 65 with hyperthyroidism were newly diagnosed, with duration under 2 months. PBMCs were obtained from 7.5 to 10 ml fresh peripheral blood. With regard to this clonotype: Likely a read error: the CDR3 ends without its conserved phenylalanine or tryptophan.

Researchers took RNA transcripts and amplified the TCR beta CDR3 regions from them. Primed by the HTBI set, a first-round RT-PCR was run on the TCR CDR3. TCRdb re-analysed the multiplex PCR reads in MiXCR, keeping a single row per CDR3 protein. The data show about 400,000 distinct CDR3 sequences, around a sixth seen once. Per the germline V gene, CDR1 is SGHNT and CDR2 is YENEEA. The CDR3 covers 15 residues. The V gene end was trimmed by 4 bases and the J gene end by 7 bases; junction bases not matched to a gene: 10. This chain links TRBV11-3 with TRBJ1-5, with 7 bases identical to TRBD1. The sequence came from a woman aged 18-29 years with Graves' hyperthyroidism that later progressed to Graves' ophthalmopathy. Sequencing was carried out using blood. CDR3: CASSYTSGGWQPQHL. The CDR3 coding sequence is TGTGCCAGCAGCTACACATCAGGGGGTTGGCAGCCCCAGCATCTT.